These T cell receptor beta chains were read from a single sample in a study of immune evolution from preneoplasia to lung adenocarcinoma. Profiled with immunoSEQ multiplex PCR; TCRdb holds only in-frame clones, not every one. The sample has over 30,000 clones; about 74% are singletons. The sample taken for sequencing was FFPE invasive lung adenocarcinoma tissue. The receptors were sampled from a person between 60 and 70 years old with lung adenocarcinoma. CDR3s include the opening cysteine and the closing phenylalanine or tryptophan.

J	V	CDR3
TRBJ1-2	TRBV18	CASSPGTRGGGYTF
TRBJ1-2	TRBV2	CASSEGDYGYTF
TRBJ2-1	TRBV5-4	CASGTGGNEQFF
TRBJ2-5	TRBV5-1	CASSGGREREIQYF
TRBJ2-5	TRBV18	CASSPRRLAGNYQETQYF
TRBJ1-2	TRBV6-6	CASSFRPDRDGGYTF
TRBJ2-5	TRBV5-4	CASSLGGLAGEETQYF
TRBJ1-5	TRBV19	CASSRRGRGNSNQPQHF
TRBJ2-7	TRBV18	CASSLRDVYEQYF
TRBJ2-2	TRBV6-1	CASNGEVDGELFF
TRBJ2-7	TRBV29-1	CSARTGGTYEQYF
TRBJ2-2	TRBV7-3	CASSLSGGRSGELFF
TRBJ1-1	TRBV2	CASSGTRMNTEAFF
TRBJ2-2	TRBV6-4	CASSRTGDGGELFF
TRBJ1-2	TRBV6-1	CASSNIGSHYGYTF
TRBJ1-5	TRBV5-8	CASSPDRGVGNQPQHF
TRBJ2-3	TRBV9	CASSVSAEGTDTQYF
TRBJ2-7	TRBV1	CTSSQDPGAYEQYF
TRBJ1-3	TRBV28	CATSPLGSGNTIYF
TRBJ1-5	TRBV15	CATSSRDHRNQPQHF
TRBJ1-1	TRBV19	CASSPRQGGATEAFF
TRBJ2-1	TRBV11-1	CASSPSTSGRGDQFF
TRBJ2-1	TRBV11-2	CASSLDRNNEQFF
TRBJ2-7	TRBV19	CASSIGAGTSYEQYF
TRBJ2-7	TRBV9	CASSVGPAGANYEQYF
TRBJ1-1	TRBV10-2	CASTRGMDTEAFF
TRBJ2-3	TRBV30	CAWSRGSGRTDTQYF